Listed here are 2 T cell receptor beta chains from one sample, sequenced in a study of blood T cells in healthy people across ages. Primers used in a second PCR of about 7 to 11 cycles were a sample-barcoded 5' primer and a J-beta primer mix. TCRdb called the 5' RACE reads again in MiXCR, with one record for every CDR3 protein. There are roughly 1.9 million distinct CDR3 sequences in the sample; roughly two fifths occur only once, and roughly 23% lies in the top ten. The sequencing input was blood. These receptors originate from a human donor in good health.

This clonotype has just a few counts. The chain has TRBV4-3 and TRBJ1-2, with D unclear. This CDR3 spans 13 amino acids. CDR1 LGHNA and CDR2 YSLEER come from the germline V gene. V was trimmed by 3 bases and J by 10 bases, leaving 15 bases between them. In DNA, the CDR3 is TGCGCCAGCAGCCACCGGACGGACCGATCCTACACCTTC. Translation: CASSHRTDRSYTF.

There are a few counts of this clonotype. This chain uses TRBV29-1 with TRBJ1-1, with D unresolved. Germline V gene sequence: CDR1 SQVTM, CDR2 ANQGSEA. V dropped 7 bases and J dropped 3 bases, with 15 bases sitting between them. The CDR3 is 13 residues long. As DNA, the CDR3 is TGCAGCGCCGTGACTGGACGGTACACTGAAGCTTTCTTT. Translation: CSAVTGRYTEAFF.